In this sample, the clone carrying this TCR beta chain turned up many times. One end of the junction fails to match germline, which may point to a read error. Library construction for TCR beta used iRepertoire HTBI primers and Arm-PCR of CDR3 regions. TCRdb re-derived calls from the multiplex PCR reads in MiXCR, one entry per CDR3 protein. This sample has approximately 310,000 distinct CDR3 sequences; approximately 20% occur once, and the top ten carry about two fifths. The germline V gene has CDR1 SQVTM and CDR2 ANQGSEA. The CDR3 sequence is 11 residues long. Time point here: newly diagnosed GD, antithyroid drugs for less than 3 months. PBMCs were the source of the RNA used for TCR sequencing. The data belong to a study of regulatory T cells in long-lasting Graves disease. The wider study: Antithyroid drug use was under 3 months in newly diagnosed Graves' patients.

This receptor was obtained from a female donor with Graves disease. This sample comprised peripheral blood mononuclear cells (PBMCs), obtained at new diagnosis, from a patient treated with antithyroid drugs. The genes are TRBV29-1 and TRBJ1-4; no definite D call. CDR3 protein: CSVEDQTRYVF. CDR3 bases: TGCAGCGTTGAAGATCAAACACGTTATGTTTTT.